This TCR beta chain was sequenced in a study of STAT5B mutations in CD4+ large granular lymphocyte leukemia. Measured with immunoSEQ multiplex PCR; TCRdb has only the in-frame clones, and not every one. The table includes some 34,000 clones, around 81% detected once. Germline CDR1 and CDR2: SGDLS and YYNGEE. The V segment lost 3 bases and the J segment 2 bases; nucleotides outside the gene matches: 9. The CDR3 is made up of 17 amino acids. This clonotype was sampled from a human donor in good health. Source material: CD4+ T cells from blood buffy coats. The V call is TRBV9, the J call TRBJ2-5, with 11 bases matching TRBD1. The CDR3 is CASSEGTGGMGQETQYF. The CDR3, as DNA: TGTGCCAGCAGCGAGGGGACAGGGGGAATGGGGCAAGAGACCCAGTACTTC.